This T cell receptor (beta chain) was observed in a study of T cells after yellow fever vaccination. The study's findings and limits: Among all clonotypes, a small share was observed in both CD4 and CD8 compartments.

Points on this clonotype: No antigen is known for it.

The 5'RACE template-switching step produced TCR cDNA and added a universal primer site and UMIs. One entry per CDR3 protein results from TCRdb running MiXCR on the 5' RACE reads. The sample yields more than 300,000 distinct CDR3 sequences, 6.8% seen once. The sample consisted of PBMCs, taken more than 35 days after the first yellow fever vaccination. This TCR was sampled from a man aged 18 to 35 who received the YFV17D yellow fever vaccine.

The CDR3 bases are TGTGCCAGCAGTCCAATGAAGAGGACGAATTACTATGGCTACACCTTC. Translation: CASSPMKRTNYYGYTF. The chain links TRBV6-1 to TRBJ1-2; no reliable D call. The CDR3 extends over 16 amino acids. Germline V lookup: CDR1 MNHNS, CDR2 SASEGT. V was pared by 5 bases and J by 3 bases, with 19 bases between.